This T cell receptor beta chain originates from a study of T cell changes during pregnancy in multiple sclerosis. Trimming removed 9 bases from V and 2 bases from J, with 16 bases in between. The CDR3 runs 14 residues. Germline CDR1 reads MNHEY; CDR2 reads SVGAGI. Assay: immunoSEQ multiplex PCR; the TCRdb copy retains only in-frame clones and omits some. The repertoire holds roughly 48,000 clones, 85% to 95% seen once, with 5.5% to 7% in the top ten. This receptor was taken from a female donor with multiple sclerosis, enrolled in a pregnancy study. The chain recombines TRBV6-5 with TRBJ1-2; D is perhaps TRBD1 (6 bases). This specimen was CD8+ T cells from peripheral blood mononuclear cells, taken in the first trimester of pregnancy. CDR3 protein: CASYRVSKNYGYTF. The CDR3 nucleotides read TGTGCCAGTTACAGGGTGAGTAAAAACTATGGCTACACCTTC.